This entry describes one TCR beta chain. Its antigen is not identified. The conserved phenylalanine or tryptophan normally closing the CDR3 is absent here, so this likely arose from a read error. The data derive from a study of cytomegalovirus exposure and HLA in healthy donors. Study-wide findings and caveats: The study designated fewer than 200 TCR beta chains cytomegalovirus-associated. Cytomegalovirus status was reportedly diagnosed by the classifier with high specificity and sensitivity.

The CDR3 length is 15 residues. The germline V gene has CDR1 MNHEY and CDR2 SVGAGI. V was clipped by 5 bases and J by 4 bases; unmatched bases: 4. It was the approximately 120-subject validation cohort, separate from the approximately 700-subject first cohort, to which the donors belonged. Data came from immunoSEQ multiplex PCR; TCRdb stores just in-frame clones and leaves some out. The sample lists some 80,000 clones, 95% seen once, with 0.6% to 0.7% in the top ten. The chain couples TRBV6-5 to TRBJ2-6; 8 bases map to TRBD1. The sequence derives from a woman between 18 and 29 years old in good health and CMV-seronegative. The sequenced material came from PBMCs. The CDR3 DNA sequence: TGTGCCAGCAGTCTGGACAGGGCAGGGGCCAACGTCCTGACTTCC. Protein sequence: CASSLDRAGANVLTS.